The source of this T cell receptor beta chain is a study of cytomegalovirus exposure and HLA in healthy donors. Researchers ran the PCR with 60 Vbeta and 13 Jbeta primers. Clones were read by immunoSEQ multiplex PCR, and TCRdb kept only the in-frame ones, dropping some. The data show 150,000 to 200,000 clones, around 70% seen once. J was trimmed by 1 base and V by 3 bases; bases with no gene match: 1. Per germline, CDR1 PRHDT and CDR2 FYEKMQ (reference sequence). The CDR3 totals 15 residues. On this clone: Antigen unknown.

Study-wide findings and caveats: For TCR beta chains, V- and J-gene trimming was later linked to a missense DCLRE1C variant. Another analysis was done later, and it associated 15,000 to 20,000 TCR beta sequences with HLA alleles at 0.05 false discovery rate. In a later analysis, HLA-C alleles had the fewest associated TCRs, DRB1 alleles the most.

This clonotype was sampled from a young man in good health and CMV-seropositive. Sequencing was done on a sample of PBMCs. This chain links TRBV13 with TRBJ1-4, with TRBD1 matching 8 bases. Here the CDR3 reads CASSLGTGTNEKLFF. DNA of the CDR3: TGTGCCAGCAGCTTGGGGACAGGAACTAATGAAAAACTGTTTTTT.